The next 24 T cell receptor beta chains were all read from a single sample in a study of CD8 T cells in Susac syndrome. RNA in amounts of roughly 0.45 to 1 ug was reverse transcribed with random hexamers. Via MiXCR, TCRdb re-called the immunoSEQ multiplex PCR reads, giving one row per CDR3 protein. The sample lists 150,000 to 200,000 distinct CDR3 sequences, less than 95% occurring once. The sample consisted of CD4+ T cells from PBMCs. These TCRs come from a human donor with multiple sclerosis.

The chain uses TRBV7-9 and TRBJ2-7; unclear D gene. The CDR3 runs 13 residues. The germline CDR1 and CDR2 sequences are SEHNR and FQNEAQ (reference sequence). The V end was cut by 4 bases, the J end by 4 bases, with 11 bases between. CDR3: CASSSRTDYEQYF. In DNA, the CDR3 is TGTGCCAGCAGCTCCAGGACGGATTACGAGCAGTACTTC.

The CDR3 nucleotides read TGCAGTGCCAAAGACAGCTATTATGGCTACACCTTC. Protein sequence: CSAKDSYYGYTF. V is TRBV20-1 and J is TRBJ1-2; D may be TRBD1 (5 bases). CDR1 is DFQATT and CDR2 is SNEGSKA in the germline V gene (reference sequence). CDR3 length equals 12 residues. V shed 6 bases and J shed 5 bases, with 13 bases lying between them.

The gene calls are TRBV6-1 and TRBJ2-5, with a tentative D call TRBD2 (6 bases). CDR1 is MNHNS and CDR2 is SASEGT in the germline V gene. V was cut by 3 bases and J by 0 bases, with 14 bases left in between. The CDR3 runs 16 residues. In DNA form, the CDR3 reads TGTGCCAGCAGTGACGCGGGACTGCAGTACCAAGAGACCCAGTACTTC. Its translation: CASSDAGLQYQETQYF.

J is TRBJ2-3 and V is TRBV27; no reliable D call. CDR3 length equals 13 residues. Germline V gene sequence: CDR1 MNHEY, CDR2 SMNVEV (reference sequence). The germline V and J ends were trimmed by 2 bases and 0 bases, with 3 bases remaining between them. CDR3: CASSLISTDTQYF. CDR3 in DNA: TGTGCCAGCAGTTTAATTAGCACAGATACGCAGTATTTT.

The chain carries TRBV3-1 and TRBJ1-1; D is uncertain. V dropped 1 base and J dropped 10 bases, with 7 bases sitting between them. The CDR3 loop spans 11 amino acids. Germline lookup yields CDR1 LGHDT and CDR2 YNNKEL (reference sequence). This chain's CDR3 is CASSQASGAFF. DNA for the CDR3: TGTGCCAGCAGCCAAGCCTCGGGAGCTTTCTTT.

This clonotype has just one count. This chain joins TRBV11-2 and TRBJ2-5, with D unresolved. This CDR3 region has 12 residues. The germline V and J ends were trimmed by 0 bases and 6 bases, with 5 bases remaining between them. The germline V gene encodes CDR1 SGHAT and CDR2 FQNNGV. CDR3 in DNA: TGTGCCAGCAGCTTAGATCGAAAGACCCAGTACTTC. Its protein product is CASSLDRKTQYF.

The chain carries TRBV25-1 and TRBJ2-2; D is undetermined. V was trimmed by 1 base and J by 1 base, leaving 7 bases between them. Per germline, CDR1 MGHDK and CDR2 SYGVNS. This CDR3 region has 15 residues. CDR3 nucleotides: TGTGCCAGCAGTGAATTAAACAGGAACACCGGGGAGCTGTTTTTT. Translated, it gives CASSELNRNTGELFF.

The chain recombines TRBV12-3 or TRBV12-4 with TRBJ2-1; TRBD2 matches at 13 bases. J lost 7 bases, V lost 3 bases, and 3 bases had no gene match. This CDR3 contains 15 residues. The CDR3 bases are TGTGCCAGCAGTTTGGAGACTAGCGGGAGGAATGAGCAGTTCTTC. Its translation: CASSLETSGRNEQFF.

This clonotype has just one count. The chain employs TRBV7-8 and TRBJ2-5; D might be TRBD1 (5 bases). V was shortened by 1 base and J by 5 bases, with 8 bases between the two germline ends. CDR1 is SGHVS and CDR2 is FQNEAQ in the germline V gene. There are 13 residues in the CDR3. CDR3 bases: TGTGCCAGCAGCTTAGAGGGGATGGAGACCCAGTACTTC. It specifies CASSLEGMETQYF.

V gene TRBV12-3 or TRBV12-4 combines with J gene TRBJ2-4; D not certain. Trimming took off 2 bases at V and 7 bases at J, with 12 bases between the two ends. CDR3 length: 14 residues. CDR3 sequence (DNA): TGTGCCAGCAGTTTATCGGGTAAAGAGAACATTCAGTACTTC. This gives the protein CASSLSGKENIQYF.

The chain combines TRBV6-5 with TRBJ2-1; tentatively, D is TRBD2 (6 bases). CDR1 and CDR2 from the germline V gene are MNHEY and SVGAGI. Trimming shortened V by 5 bases and J by 6 bases, and 8 bases separated the two germline ends. The length of the CDR3 is 12 residues. In nucleotides, the CDR3 is TGTGCCAGCAGTCAGACTAGCAATGAGCAGTTCTTC. Amino acids: CASSQTSNEQFF.

V and J are TRBV29-1 and TRBJ1-5; a possible D gene is TRBD1 (5 bases). This CDR3 is 12 amino acids long. Germline CDR1 and CDR2: SQVTM and ANQGSEA. Trimming took 6 bases from V and 4 from J, leaving 10 bases between them. CDR3 nucleotide sequence: TGCAGCGTGGGGGATATAAATCAGCCCCAGCATTTT. This sequence encodes CSVGDINQPQHF. The whole variable domain, remainder taken from reference TRBV29-1 and TRBJ1-5, is SAVISQKPSRDICQRGTSLTIQCQVDSQVTMMFWYRQQPGQSLTLIATANQGSEATYESGFVIDKFPISRPNLTFSTLTVSNMSPEDSSIYLCSVGDINQPQHFGDGTRLSIL.

The chain joins TRBV3-1 to TRBJ2-2; 9 bases are shared with TRBD2. The germline gives CDR1 LGHDT, CDR2 YNNKEL (reference sequence). V lost 2 bases and J lost 3; bases outside the gene matches: 7. This CDR3 comprises 17 residues. CDR3 protein: CASSQLVVAGDTGELFF. In nucleotides, the CDR3 is TGTGCCAGCAGCCAACTGGTAGTAGCGGGAGACACCGGGGAGCTGTTTTTT.

The V gene is TRBV27, the J gene TRBJ2-1; 7 bases agree with TRBD1. Unmatched junction bases numbered 16, after V lost 5 bases and J lost 6 bases. From germline, CDR1 is MNHEY and CDR2 SMNVEV (reference sequence). The CDR3 covers 17 residues. The CDR3 region has the DNA TGTGCCAGCAGTCCGTGGGTTCGACCGGACAGGTTCAATGAGCAGTTCTTC. The encoded protein is CASSPWVRPDRFNEQFF.

The chain uses TRBV30 and TRBJ1-2; 12 nucleotides align to TRBD1. Germline V lookup: CDR1 GTSNPN, CDR2 SVGIG (reference sequence). The length of the CDR3 is 12 residues. CDR3 nucleotide sequence: TGTTCGGGACAGGGGGCGAACTATGGCTACACCTTC. Encoded protein: CSGQGANYGYTF.

This clonotype was detected once. The chain links TRBV6-5 to TRBJ1-1; D ambiguous. V shed 7 bases and J shed 1 base, with 4 bases lying between them. This CDR3 region has 11 residues. Germline loops: CDR1 MNHEY, CDR2 SVGAGI. The CDR3 sequence: CASIKNTEAFF. CDR3 nucleotide sequence: TGTGCCAGCATTAAGAACACTGAAGCTTTCTTT.

This sequence joins TRBV30 and TRBJ2-2; D uncertain. Germline CDR1 and CDR2: GTSNPN and SVGIG (reference sequence). The CDR3 is 14 amino acids. V was cut by 4 bases and J by 2 bases, with 11 bases left in between. The CDR3: CAWMRITNTGELFF. The CDR3 DNA sequence: TGTGCCTGGATGAGGATTACTAACACCGGGGAGCTGTTTTTT.

V usage is TRBV6-1 and J usage is TRBJ2-2, with D unclear. Germline V lookup: CDR1 MNHNS, CDR2 SASEGT. This CDR3 comprises 15 residues. V lost 6 bases to trimming and J lost 4 bases, with 15 bases between them. CDR3 protein: CASRRWEPGTGELFF. The CDR3 DNA sequence: TGTGCCAGCAGACGTTGGGAACCGGGCACCGGGGAGCTGTTTTTT.

This rearrangement joins TRBV30 to TRBJ2-7, with 8 bases fitting TRBD2. The ends lost 2 bases at V and 1 base at J; junction bases unmatched: 4. Germline V gene lookup returns CDR1 GTSNPN and CDR2 SVGIG (reference sequence). The CDR3 contains 14 residues. The CDR3 loop is CAWSTGLVSYEQYF. The CDR3 DNA follows: TGTGCCTGGAGTACGGGACTAGTTTCCTACGAGCAGTACTTC.

The rearrangement uses TRBV12-3 or TRBV12-4 and TRBJ2-7, with 10 bases lining up with TRBD1. The ends lost 3 bases at V and 5 bases at J; junction bases unmatched: 1. The CDR3 is 13 amino acids. In DNA, the CDR3 is TGTGCCAGCAGTTTGGGGACAGGGGACGAGCAGTACTTC. As protein: CASSLGTGDEQYF.

V is TRBV3-1 and J is TRBJ1-5; D is ambiguous. Trimming took 0 bases from V and 7 from J, leaving 7 bases between them. This CDR3 comprises 13 residues. The germline gives CDR1 LGHDT, CDR2 YNNKEL (reference sequence). CDR3 sequence: CASSQESGQPQHF. The CDR3 region has the DNA TGTGCCAGCAGCCAAGAATCGGGGCAGCCCCAGCATTTT.

This chain links TRBV3-1 with TRBJ1-1, with no clear D. This CDR3 has 12 residues. Germline V gene data show CDR1 as LGHDT and CDR2 as YNNKEL (reference sequence). V was clipped by 0 bases and J by 10 bases, with 9 bases between them. The CDR3 nucleotides read TGTGCCAGCAGCCAAGAGTTAGGCGGAGCTTTCTTT. Translating gives CASSQELGGAFF.

As DNA, the CDR3 is TGTGCCAGCAGCTCTGACCCGGGACAGGGAGATACGCAGTATTTT. Translating gives CASSSDPGQGDTQYF. This chain uses TRBV7-2 with TRBJ2-3; 9 bases agree with TRBD1. Trimming removed 4 bases from V and 5 bases from J; junction bases left unmatched: 7. The CDR3 covers 15 residues. Germline V CDR1 and CDR2: SGHTA, FQGNSA.

The V gene is TRBV9, the J gene TRBJ1-2, with TRBD1 identical over 7 bases. The length of the CDR3 is 19 residues. J was trimmed by 2 bases and V by 4 bases; bases with no gene match: 20. In germline, CDR1 is SGDLS, CDR2 YYNGEE. This chain's CDR3 is CASSFSRGVVAGQNYGYTF. CDR3 nucleotide sequence: TGTGCCAGCAGCTTTTCCCGAGGAGTTGTGGCGGGACAGAACTATGGCTACACCTTC.